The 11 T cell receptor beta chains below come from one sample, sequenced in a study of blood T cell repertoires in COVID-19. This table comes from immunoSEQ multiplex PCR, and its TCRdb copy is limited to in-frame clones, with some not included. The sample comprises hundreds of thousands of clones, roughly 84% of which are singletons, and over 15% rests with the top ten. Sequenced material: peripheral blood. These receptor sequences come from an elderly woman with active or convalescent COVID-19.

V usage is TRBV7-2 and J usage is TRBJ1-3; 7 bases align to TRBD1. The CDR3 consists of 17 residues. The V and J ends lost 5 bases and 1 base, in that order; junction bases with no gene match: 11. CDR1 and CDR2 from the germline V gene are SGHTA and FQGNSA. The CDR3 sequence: CASSPQPTGASGNTIYF. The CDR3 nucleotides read TGTGCCAGCAGCCCTCAACCCACAGGGGCTTCTGGAAACACCATATATTTT.

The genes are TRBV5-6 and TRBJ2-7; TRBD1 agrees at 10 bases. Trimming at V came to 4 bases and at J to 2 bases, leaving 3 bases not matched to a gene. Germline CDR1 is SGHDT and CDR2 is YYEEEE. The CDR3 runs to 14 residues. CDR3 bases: TGTGCCAGCAGCCCCGGGACAGGGGCCTACGAGCAGTACTTC. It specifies CASSPGTGAYEQYF.

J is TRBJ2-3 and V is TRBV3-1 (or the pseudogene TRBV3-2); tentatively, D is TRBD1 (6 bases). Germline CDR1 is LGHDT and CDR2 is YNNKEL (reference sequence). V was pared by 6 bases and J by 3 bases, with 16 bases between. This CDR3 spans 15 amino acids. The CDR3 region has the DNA TGTGCCAGCAGTCCGAGACAGGTCAGAACAGATACGCAGTATTTT. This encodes CASSPRQVRTDTQYF.

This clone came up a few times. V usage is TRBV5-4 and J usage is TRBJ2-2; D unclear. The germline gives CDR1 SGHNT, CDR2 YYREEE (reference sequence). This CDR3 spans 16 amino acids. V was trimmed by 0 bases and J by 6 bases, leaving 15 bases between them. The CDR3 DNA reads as TGTGCCAGCAGCTTGGCGAGATCTAGTTTCCCCGGGGAGCTGTTTTTT. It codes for CASSLARSSFPGELFF.

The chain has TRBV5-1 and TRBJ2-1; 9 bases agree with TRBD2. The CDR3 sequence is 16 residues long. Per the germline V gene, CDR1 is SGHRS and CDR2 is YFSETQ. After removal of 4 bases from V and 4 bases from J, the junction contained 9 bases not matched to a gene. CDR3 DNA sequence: TGCGCCAGCAGCCATACTTCTAGCGGGAATTACAATGAGCAGTTCTTC. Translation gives CASSHTSSGNYNEQFF.

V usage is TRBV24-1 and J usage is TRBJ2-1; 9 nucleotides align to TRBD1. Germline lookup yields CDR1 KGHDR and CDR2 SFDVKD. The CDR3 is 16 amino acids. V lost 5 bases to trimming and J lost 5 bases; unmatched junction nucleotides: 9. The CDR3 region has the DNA TGTGCCACCAGTGCCCTGGGACAGGGTGGACACAATGAGCAGTTCTTC. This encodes CATSALGQGGHNEQFF.

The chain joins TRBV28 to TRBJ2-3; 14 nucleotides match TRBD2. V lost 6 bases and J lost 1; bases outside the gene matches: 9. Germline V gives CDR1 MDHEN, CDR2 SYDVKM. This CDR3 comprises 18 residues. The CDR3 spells CASSYGTSGGARTDTQYF. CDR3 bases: TGTGCCAGCAGCTATGGGACTAGCGGGGGAGCTCGCACAGATACGCAGTATTTT.

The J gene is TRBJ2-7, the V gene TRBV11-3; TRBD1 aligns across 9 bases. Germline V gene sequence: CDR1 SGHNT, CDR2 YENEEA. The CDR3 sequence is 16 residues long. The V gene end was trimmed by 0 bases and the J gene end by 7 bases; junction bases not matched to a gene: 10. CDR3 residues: CASSLEGTGRGVEQYF. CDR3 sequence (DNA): TGTGCCAGCAGCTTAGAGGGGACAGGGCGAGGGGTTGAGCAGTACTTC.

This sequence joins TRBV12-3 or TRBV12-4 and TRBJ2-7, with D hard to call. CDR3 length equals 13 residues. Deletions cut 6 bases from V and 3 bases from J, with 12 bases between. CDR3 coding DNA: TGTGCCAGCAGCCCGTTTGAGGTCTACGAGCAGTACTTC. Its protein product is CASSPFEVYEQYF.

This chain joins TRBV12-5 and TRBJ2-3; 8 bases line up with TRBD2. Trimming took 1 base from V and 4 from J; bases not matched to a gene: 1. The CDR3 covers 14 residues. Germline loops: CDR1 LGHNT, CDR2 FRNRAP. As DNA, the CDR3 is TGTGCTAGTGGTTTGGGACTAGCGTCAGATACGCAGTATTTT. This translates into CASGLGLASDTQYF. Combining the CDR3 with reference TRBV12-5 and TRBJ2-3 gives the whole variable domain DARVTQTPRHKVTEMGQEVTMRCQPILGHNTVFWYRQTMMQGLELLAYFRNRAPLDDSGMPKDRFSAEMPDATLATLKIQPSEPRDSAVYFCASGLGLASDTQYFGPGTRLTVL.

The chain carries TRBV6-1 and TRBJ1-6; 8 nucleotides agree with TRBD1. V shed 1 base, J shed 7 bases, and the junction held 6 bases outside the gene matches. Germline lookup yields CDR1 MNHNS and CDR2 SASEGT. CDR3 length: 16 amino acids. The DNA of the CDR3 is TGTGCCAGCAGTGAAGGGCAGGGGGCTTGGAATTCACCCCTCCACTTT. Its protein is CASSEGQGAWNSPLHF.